The 30 T cell receptor beta chains below come from one sample, sequenced in a study of T cell clones after liver transplantation. Profiling relied on immunoSEQ multiplex PCR, and the TCRdb table lists in-frame clones only, not all of them. The sample yields roughly 97,000 clones, approximately 78% seen once. Sequences were derived from CD4+ T cells from blood, sampled before liver transplant. The receptors here all came from a human donor who received a liver transplant.

This rearrangement joins TRBV9 to TRBJ1-1; D is unclear. V lost 4 bases and J lost 2, with 15 bases in between. Germline V gives CDR1 SGDLS, CDR2 YYNGEE. The CDR3 has 15 amino acids. In DNA, the CDR3 is TGTGCCAGCAGCCCTCGCGGGCAGACCAACACTGAAGCTTTCTTT. Translating gives CASSPRGQTNTEAFF.

This clone was counted between two and nine times. The chain carries TRBV5-4 and TRBJ2-7; the D gene is possibly TRBD1 (5 bases). CDR1 is SGHNT and CDR2 is YYREEE in the germline V gene (reference sequence). V lost 2 bases and J 0 bases, leaving 15 bases between the germline ends. This CDR3 comprises 16 residues. CDR3 in amino acids: CASSLPGAGSSYEQYF. For the CDR3, the DNA is TGTGCCAGCAGCTTACCTGGGGCAGGAAGCTCCTACGAGCAGTACTTC.

The chain links TRBV7-9 to TRBJ1-4; D is ambiguous. Germline V lookup: CDR1 SEHNR, CDR2 FQNEAQ (reference sequence). The CDR3 runs to 14 residues. V was trimmed by 5 bases and J by 7 bases, leaving 14 bases between them. The CDR3 reads CASSTAGSGEKLFF. The CDR3 bases are TGTGCCAGCAGCACAGCGGGATCGGGTGAAAAACTGTTTTTT.

The table lists this clone with a few counts. The chain uses TRBV5-8 and TRBJ1-1, with TRBD1 matching 7 bases. The CDR3 consists of 14 residues. Trimming cost V 6 bases and J 0 bases; bases outside gene matches: 5. CDR1 and CDR2 (germline): SGHTS, YDEGEE. The CDR3 is CASIVGTVNTEAFF. CDR3 sequence (DNA): TGTGCCAGCATCGTGGGGACAGTGAACACTGAAGCTTTCTTT.

This clone was observed once. This chain uses TRBV9 with TRBJ2-6, with D uncertain. CDR1 and CDR2 from the germline V gene are SGDLS and YYNGEE. Deletions cut 4 bases from V and 7 bases from J, with 15 bases between. The CDR3 extends over 15 amino acids. The CDR3 here is CASSLRLGPANVLTF. The CDR3 DNA reads TGTGCCAGCAGCCTACGCTTAGGGCCCGCCAACGTCCTGACTTTC.

The table lists this clone with a count of one. The chain couples TRBV5-1 to TRBJ1-1; tentatively, D is TRBD1 (5 bases). Germline V gives CDR1 SGHRS, CDR2 YFSETQ. Trimming cost V 4 bases and J 0 bases, with 10 bases left between them. CDR3 length: 14 residues. CDR3 residues: CASSHDSLNTEAFF. The CDR3 DNA reads TGCGCCAGCAGCCATGACAGTTTGAACACTGAAGCTTTCTTT.

The J gene is TRBJ2-3, the V gene TRBV28; 9 bases align to TRBD1. This CDR3 has 15 amino acids. CDR1 and CDR2 from the germline V gene are MDHEN and SYDVKM. V was clipped by 7 bases and J by 4 bases; unmatched bases: 9. CDR3 in DNA: TGTGCCAGCACCGAATTAGGGGACAGGGCAGATACGCAGTATTTT. Protein: CASTELGDRADTQYF.

This chain links TRBV21-1 with TRBJ2-5; the table gives TRBD2 as D, unverified against the DNA. TRBV21-1 is reported as a pseudogene. This CDR3 has 20 residues. Here the CDR3 reads CASSKGVRTSGDGPQETQYF. CDR3 bases: TGTGCCAGCAGCAAAGGAGTTCGGACTAGCGGGGATGGCCCCCAAGAGACCCAGTACTTC.

The J gene is TRBJ1-5, the V gene TRBV19; possible D gene TRBD1, 5 bases. The CDR3 sequence is 14 residues long. V gave up 2 bases and J gave up 7 bases, with 12 bases separating them. The germline V gene has CDR1 LNHDA and CDR2 SQIVND (reference sequence). The CDR3 DNA reads as TGTGCCAGTAGTATACCCCCCAGGGAACAGCCCCAGCATTTT. Translated, it gives CASSIPPREQPQHF.

V usage is TRBV14 and J usage is TRBJ1-1, with a weak D call TRBD1 (5 bases). V lost 1 base and J 1 base, leaving 19 bases between the germline ends. The germline CDR1 and CDR2 sequences are SGHDN and FVKESK. CDR3 length: 18 amino acids. The DNA of the CDR3 is TGTGCCAGCAGCCAAGGACTTTCAGGGCGACCGGGGAACACTGAAGCTTTCTTT. Amino acids: CASSQGLSGRPGNTEAFF.

This clone was seen more than once but under ten times. This chain connects TRBV27 to TRBJ1-1, with 7 bases matching TRBD1. CDR3 size: 16 residues. With V trimmed by 8 bases and J by 3 bases, 15 bases remained unmatched. Germline assignment: CDR1 MNHEY and CDR2 SMNVEV (reference sequence). The CDR3 nucleotides are TGTGCCAGCTCCGGACAGGCTGGTTTCACGCACACTGAAGCTTTCTTT. It is translated as CASSGQAGFTHTEAFF.

CDR3 DNA sequence: TGTGCCAGCTCACCACTAGGGACAGACACTGAAGCTTTCTTT. Translating it yields CASSPLGTDTEAFF. V gene TRBV18 combines with J gene TRBJ1-1, with 7 bases lining up with TRBD1. The CDR3 contains 14 residues. The germline CDR1 and CDR2 sequences are KGHSH and LQKENI. V was pared by 1 base and J by 3 bases, with 2 bases of the junction left unmatched.

CDR3 region: CAWRWGQGSEKLFF. The CDR3 nucleotides are TGTGCCTGGAGATGGGGGCAGGGAAGTGAAAAACTGTTTTTT. V usage is TRBV30 and J usage is TRBJ1-4, with a possible D match to TRBD1 (6 bases). CDR1 and CDR2 from the germline V gene are GTSNPN and SVGIG (reference sequence). Trimming removed 3 bases from V and 7 bases from J, with 15 bases in between. The CDR3 is made up of 14 amino acids.

The chain uses TRBV10-3 and TRBJ2-1, with 11 bases fitting TRBD1. CDR1 and CDR2 (germline): ENHRY, SYGVKD. There are 15 residues in the CDR3. V shed 6 bases, J shed 8 bases, and the junction held 9 bases outside the gene matches. This chain's CDR3 is CAIRMGQGVRDEQFF. In DNA form, the CDR3 reads TGTGCCATCAGGATGGGACAGGGGGTGAGGGATGAGCAGTTCTTC.

The chain uses TRBV19 and TRBJ2-7; D is ambiguous. This CDR3 has 16 amino acids. V gave up 5 bases and J gave up 5 bases, with 22 bases separating them. Germline V gives CDR1 LNHDA, CDR2 SQIVND (reference sequence). For the CDR3, the DNA is TGTGCCAGTAGTGAAATTCGGGCCGCTCACGGGCACGAGCAGTACTTC. It translates to CASSEIRAAHGHEQYF.

This clone was seen more than once but under ten times. The V call is TRBV1, the J call TRBJ2-1; TRBD1, the table's D call, lacks a check against the DNA. TRBV1 is recorded as a pseudogene. The CDR3 has 16 amino acids. The CDR3 protein is CTSSPRQGTAGNEQFF. CDR3 bases: TGCACCAGCAGCCCCAGACAGGGGACAGCAGGCAATGAGCAGTTCTTC.

This clone was counted between two and nine times. The J gene is TRBJ1-2, the V gene TRBV6-5; no clear D. The V end lost 7 bases, the J end lost 7 bases, and 22 bases lay between the germline ends. The CDR3 is 15 residues long. Per the germline V gene, CDR1 is MNHEY and CDR2 is SVGAGI. The CDR3 DNA reads TGTGCCAGCATGCCAAGGAGGGAACGTGGAGGTGGCTACACCTTC. It encodes CASMPRRERGGGYTF.

V gene TRBV7-2 combines with J gene TRBJ2-2, with 7 bases identical to TRBD1. Germline values: CDR1 SGHTA, CDR2 FQGNSA. The CDR3 consists of 16 residues. V shed 4 bases, J shed 1 base, and the junction held 6 bases outside the gene matches. The DNA for the CDR3 is TGTGCCAGCAGCTCGGTGACAGGGAGGAACACCGGGGAGCTGTTTTTT. This gives the protein CASSSVTGRNTGELFF.

This clone occurred a few times. The chain joins TRBV6-1 to TRBJ2-7, with 9 bases lining up with TRBD1. V shed 5 bases and J 3 bases; nucleotides not matched to a gene: 8. CDR3 length equals 15 residues. CDR1 and CDR2 (germline): MNHNS, SASEGT. Here the CDR3 DNA reads TGTGCCAGCAGTCCACAGGGGGCCCACTTCTACGAGCAGTACTTC. Protein product: CASSPQGAHFYEQYF.

The chain uses TRBV5-8 and TRBJ1-1; D is undetermined. The CDR3 has 15 amino acids. Germline values: CDR1 SGHTS, CDR2 YDEGEE. V gave up 2 bases and J gave up 1 base, with 12 bases separating them. CDR3 sequence (DNA): TGTGCCAGCAGCTTTAATCTAATCCCGAACACTGAAGCTTTCTTT. This encodes CASSFNLIPNTEAFF.

The chain employs TRBV5-8 and TRBJ2-7, with 7 bases fitting TRBD2. Per the germline V gene, CDR1 is SGHTS and CDR2 is YDEGEE. This CDR3 region has 17 residues. Trimming removed 2 bases from V and 3 bases from J; junction bases left unmatched: 14. The CDR3 protein is CASSFHFRSGKGYEQYF. Here the CDR3 DNA reads TGTGCCAGCAGCTTCCATTTCCGAAGCGGGAAAGGCTACGAGCAGTACTTC.

The CDR3 DNA reads as TGTGCCTGGAGTTCGGGGGTCGGCTACACCTTC. This sequence encodes CAWSSGVGYTF. The V gene is TRBV30, the J gene TRBJ1-2, with D tentatively TRBD1 (5 bases). With 2 bases removed from V and 8 bases from J, the gap between germline ends came to 9 bases. The CDR3 is 11 amino acids. Germline-derived CDR1 and CDR2 are GTSNPN and SVGIG (reference sequence).

This rearrangement joins TRBV4-2 to TRBJ2-2; the D is unclear. Germline V gives CDR1 LGHNA, CDR2 YNFKEQ. The CDR3 contains 15 residues. Trimming shortened V by 0 bases and J by 4 bases, and 9 bases separated the two germline ends. The CDR3 is CASSQEVPSTGELFF. CDR3 DNA sequence: TGTGCCAGCAGCCAAGAGGTGCCGAGCACCGGGGAGCTGTTTTTT.

The chain couples TRBV4-2 to TRBJ1-1; D is uncertain. Germline V gene lookup returns CDR1 LGHNA and CDR2 YNFKEQ. Between the trimmed V and J ends, which lost 1 base and 4 bases, there was a span of 7 bases. This CDR3 comprises 13 residues. The CDR3 coding sequence is TGTGCCAGCAGCCAAGTTGCCGGCACTGAAGCTTTCTTT. Translating it yields CASSQVAGTEAFF.

This chain joins TRBV10-2 and TRBJ2-1, with D tentatively TRBD1 (6 bases). Germline loops: CDR1 WSHSY, CDR2 SAAADI. This CDR3 has 15 residues. Trimming cost V 7 bases and J 0 bases, with 13 bases left between them. As DNA, the CDR3 is TGCGCCAGCAATCCGGACAGTCACTCCTACAATGAGCAGTTCTTC. Protein sequence: CASNPDSHSYNEQFF.

The chain is built from TRBV15 and TRBJ2-7, with D tentatively TRBD1 or TRBD2 (5 bases each). Trimming removed 7 bases at V and 6 bases at J, with 19 bases between. Germline-derived CDR1 and CDR2 are LNHNV and YYDKDF (reference sequence). The CDR3 covers 14 residues. The CDR3 coding sequence is TGTGCCACCACCCGGGACCCCGAAGCCGGCGAGCAGTACTTC. Residues: CATTRDPEAGEQYF. Using reference TRBV15 and TRBJ2-7 for the parts outside the CDR3, the full variable domain is DAMVIQNPRYQVTQFGKPVTLSCSQTLNHNVMYWYQQKSSQAPKLLFHYYDKDFNNEADTPDNFQSRRPNTSFCFLDIRSPGLGDTAMYLCATTRDPEAGEQYFGPGTRLTVT.

This chain joins TRBV6-5 and TRBJ2-7, with D hard to call. The germline CDR1 and CDR2 sequences are MNHEY and SVGAGI. The length of the CDR3 is 16 residues. V dropped 0 bases and J dropped 0 bases, with 12 bases sitting between them. In DNA form, the CDR3 reads TGTGCCAGCAGTTACTCGATGCCCCCCACCTCCTACGAGCAGTACTTC. This codes for CASSYSMPPTSYEQYF.

The chain carries TRBV7-2 and TRBJ2-2; 7 bases align to TRBD1. Germline V gene lookup returns CDR1 SGHTA and CDR2 FQGNSA. The CDR3 sequence is 15 residues long. V was clipped by 2 bases and J by 5 bases; unmatched bases: 5. For the CDR3, the DNA is TGTGCCAGCAGCTTACGACAGGGAAGAACCGGGGAGCTGTTTTTT. It encodes CASSLRQGRTGELFF.

The chain joins TRBV4-3 to TRBJ2-7; a weak D match, TRBD1 (6 bases). Trimming removed 0 bases from V and 5 bases from J, with 11 bases in between. CDR3 length equals 14 residues. The germline CDR1 and CDR2 sequences are LGHNA and YSLEER. The CDR3 here is CASSQDPRTDEQYF. The CDR3 DNA sequence: TGCGCCAGCAGCCAAGATCCGAGGACAGACGAGCAGTACTTC.

This chain links TRBV7-9 with TRBJ1-1; D remains ambiguous. This CDR3 contains 13 residues. The germline V gene has CDR1 SEHNR and CDR2 FQNEAQ (reference sequence). V was trimmed by 6 bases and J by 1 base, leaving 9 bases between them. The CDR3 coding sequence is TGTGCCAGCAGTGCTACGAGGAACACTGAAGCTTTCTTT. Encoded protein: CASSATRNTEAFF.